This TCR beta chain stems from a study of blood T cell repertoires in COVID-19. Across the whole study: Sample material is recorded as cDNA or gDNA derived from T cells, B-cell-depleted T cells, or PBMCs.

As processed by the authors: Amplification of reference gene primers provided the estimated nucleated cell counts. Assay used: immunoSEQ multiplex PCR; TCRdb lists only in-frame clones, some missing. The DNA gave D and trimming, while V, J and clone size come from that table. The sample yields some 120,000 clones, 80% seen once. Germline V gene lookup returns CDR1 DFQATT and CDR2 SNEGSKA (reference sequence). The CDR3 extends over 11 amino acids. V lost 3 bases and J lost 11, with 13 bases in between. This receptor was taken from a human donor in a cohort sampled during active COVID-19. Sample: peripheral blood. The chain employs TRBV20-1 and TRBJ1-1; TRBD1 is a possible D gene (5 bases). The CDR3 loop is CSARLSGRAFF. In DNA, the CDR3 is TGCAGTGCTAGGTTATCAGGGAGGGCTTTCTTT.